This entry lists 27 T cell receptor beta chains sequenced from one sample in a study of cytotoxic CD8 clonotypes in ibrutinib-treated CLL. Sequencing was performed with immunoSEQ multiplex PCR; in TCRdb, only in-frame clones are kept and a portion is missing. Of some 150,000 clones listed, about 80% are singletons. The sequences come from PBMCs, collected after 12 months of ibrutinib treatment. Every receptor here comes from a human donor with chronic lymphocytic leukemia.

This chain uses TRBV7-6 with TRBJ2-1, with 9 nucleotides matching TRBD2. This CDR3 is 15 amino acids long. The germline V gene encodes CDR1 SGHVS and CDR2 FNYEAQ. Trimming removed 1 base from V and 7 bases from J; junction bases left unmatched: 5. Here the CDR3 DNA reads TGTGCCAGCAGCTTAGTGGCGGGGGGGCCTAATGAGCAGTTCTTC. Its protein is CASSLVAGGPNEQFF.

The chain is built from TRBV7-8 and TRBJ1-1; 7 nucleotides agree with TRBD1. Germline CDR1 is SGHVS and CDR2 is FQNEAQ. The CDR3 loop spans 13 amino acids. Trimming cost V 5 bases and J 5 bases; bases outside gene matches: 5. CDR3 DNA sequence: TGTGCCAGCAGCCCCTTGACAGGGACTGAAGCTTTCTTT. As protein: CASSPLTGTEAFF.

The V and J genes are TRBV28 and TRBJ1-2; the match to TRBD1 covers 8 bases. The CDR3 sequence is 13 residues long. Germline CDR1 is MDHEN and CDR2 is SYDVKM. The V and J ends lost 7 bases and 4 bases, in that order; junction bases with no gene match: 5. CDR3 sequence (DNA): TGTGCCAGCACCCGGGGACAGGTCTATGGCTACACCTTC. Amino acids: CASTRGQVYGYTF.

V gene TRBV15 combines with J gene TRBJ2-5; 8 bases are a match to TRBD2. From germline, CDR1 is LNHNV and CDR2 YYDKDF (reference sequence). Germline trimming cut 1 base from V and 5 bases from J; bases unmatched to any gene: 9. CDR3 length: 16 residues. CDR3 bases: TGTGCCACCAGCAGAGCGCCGGGACTAGTCACGGAGACCCAGTACTTC. Protein product: CATSRAPGLVTETQYF.

The table lists this clone with a few counts. The chain couples TRBV30 to TRBJ1-5; 7 bases are shared with TRBD1. The V gene end was trimmed by 0 bases and the J gene end by 2 bases; junction bases not matched to a gene: 1. From germline, CDR1 is GTSNPN and CDR2 SVGIG (reference sequence). The CDR3 consists of 14 residues. CDR3 sequence (DNA): TGTGCCTGGAGTGTAGGACAGGGCAATCAGCCCCAGCATTTT. Its translation: CAWSVGQGNQPQHF.

The gene calls are TRBV30 and TRBJ1-5, with 7 nucleotides matching TRBD1. Germline loops: CDR1 GTSNPN, CDR2 SVGIG (reference sequence). The CDR3 is 15 amino acids. Trimming removed 1 base from V and 3 bases from J; junction bases left unmatched: 6. This CDR3 reads CAWSEGAVANQPQHF. The CDR3 DNA is TGTGCCTGGAGTGAGGGGGCGGTGGCCAATCAGCCCCAGCATTTT. Full variable domain (missing parts from reference TRBV30 and TRBJ1-5): SQTIHQWPATLVQPVGSPLSLECTVEGTSNPNLYWYRQAAGRGLQLLFYSVGIGQISSEVPQNLSASRPQDRQFILSSKKLLLSDSGFYLCAWSEGAVANQPQHFGDGTRLSIL.

V is TRBV28 and J is TRBJ2-1, with 11 bases identical to TRBD1. With V trimmed by 5 bases and J by 3 bases, 12 bases remained unmatched. The CDR3 extends over 18 amino acids. Germline-derived CDR1 and CDR2 are MDHEN and SYDVKM. The CDR3 DNA reads as TGTGCCAGCAGTGCCCGGACAGGGGGCCGGGGTTACTACAATGAGCAGTTCTTC. Translating it yields CASSARTGGRGYYNEQFF.

The gene calls are TRBV19 and TRBJ2-2; weak D call: TRBD2 (6 bases). Trimming pared 3 bases from V and 3 bases from J, leaving 11 bases between. This CDR3 region has 15 residues. Germline-derived CDR1 and CDR2 are LNHDA and SQIVND (reference sequence). CDR3 DNA sequence: TGTGCCAGTAGTATGGGCGGGGCGTACACCGGGGAGCTGTTTTTT. Its translation is CASSMGGAYTGELFF.

The chain links TRBV7-2 to TRBJ1-4, with TRBD1 matching over 9 bases. This CDR3 has 16 amino acids. V was pared by 4 bases and J by 13 bases, with 16 bases of the junction left unmatched. In germline, CDR1 is SGHTA, CDR2 FQGNSA. The CDR3 DNA sequence: TGTGCCAGCAGCTACACAGGGGGCGCGTTCAACTCAGGACTGTTTTTT. It specifies CASSYTGGAFNSGLFF.

This clone was counted between two and nine times. The J gene is TRBJ2-2, the V gene TRBV10-3; D remains unclear. Germline V CDR1 and CDR2: ENHRY, SYGVKD. This CDR3 spans 13 amino acids. Between the trimmed V and J ends, which lost 6 bases and 1 base, there was a span of 6 bases. The CDR3 nucleotides read TGTGCCATCAGGTTCGGGAACACCGGGGAGCTGTTTTTT. Its protein is CAIRFGNTGELFF.

This chain connects TRBV4-3 to TRBJ1-2, with no clear D. Trimming shortened V by 0 bases and J by 4 bases, and 9 bases separated the two germline ends. Per the germline V gene, CDR1 is LGHNA and CDR2 is YSLEER. The CDR3 is made up of 14 amino acids. The CDR3 DNA reads as TGCGCCAGCAGCCAAGATGGGGAGACCTATGGCTACACCTTC. Translated: CASSQDGETYGYTF.

The gene calls are TRBV28 and TRBJ2-5; the D gene is possibly TRBD1 (6 bases). The CDR3 length is 13 residues. Trimming left V 7 bases short and J 4 bases short, with 13 bases between. Germline V gives CDR1 MDHEN, CDR2 SYDVKM. CDR3 nucleotide sequence: TGTGCCAGCACCACAGGGAGCCCAGAGACCCAGTACTTC. It specifies CASTTGSPETQYF.

The chain recombines TRBV12-5 with TRBJ1-1; D not certain. The V end lost 2 bases, the J end lost 4 bases, and 17 bases lay between the germline ends. CDR3 length: 16 amino acids. CDR1 is LGHNT, CDR2 FRNRAP, per germline. The CDR3 is CASGLISAGGGTEAFF. CDR3 sequence (DNA): TGTGCTAGTGGTTTGATTTCTGCTGGTGGAGGCACTGAAGCTTTCTTT.

J is TRBJ2-3 and V is TRBV10-3; D is unresolved. Per the germline V gene, CDR1 is ENHRY and CDR2 is SYGVKD. The V end lost 4 bases, the J end lost 2 bases, and 10 bases lay between the germline ends. The length of the CDR3 is 14 residues. The CDR3 reads CAISAGKNTDTQYF. CDR3 sequence (DNA): TGTGCCATCAGTGCTGGGAAAAACACAGATACGCAGTATTTT.

This rearrangement joins TRBV27 to TRBJ1-1; no definite D call. This CDR3 has 14 amino acids. The germline CDR1 and CDR2 sequences are MNHEY and SMNVEV (reference sequence). Trimming shortened V by 6 bases and J by 2 bases, and 13 bases separated the two germline ends. The CDR3 protein is CASSDTGPNTEAFF. In nucleotides, the CDR3 is TGTGCCAGCAGCGATACGGGCCCTAACACTGAAGCTTTCTTT.

This clone was seen a handful of times. The rearrangement links TRBV2 to TRBJ1-1, with no clear D. This CDR3 has 13 residues. Germline assignment: CDR1 SNHLY and CDR2 FYNNEI. V was pared by 8 bases and J by 6 bases, with 16 bases between. CDR3 in amino acids: CASRTLLRAEAFF. CDR3 nucleotide sequence: TGTGCCAGCCGGACTCTTTTGCGCGCTGAAGCTTTCTTT.

V is TRBV9 and J is TRBJ2-5, with D perhaps TRBD1 (6 bases). Trimming shortened V by 1 base and J by 5 bases, and 18 bases separated the two germline ends. Per germline, CDR1 SGDLS and CDR2 YYNGEE. This CDR3 has 16 amino acids. CDR3 residues: CASSVSGDLSGETQYF. CDR3 bases: TGTGCCAGCAGCGTATCAGGGGATCTGTCTGGTGAGACCCAGTACTTC.

The chain employs TRBV10-3 and TRBJ2-7; the D gene could be TRBD1 or TRBD2 (5 bases each). The CDR3 runs to 15 residues. Germline lookup yields CDR1 ENHRY and CDR2 SYGVKD. Trimming pared 0 bases from V and 6 bases from J, leaving 15 bases between. This CDR3 reads CAISESPGSLSEQYF. The DNA for the CDR3 is TGTGCCATCAGTGAGTCCCCAGGGAGCCTCTCCGAGCAGTACTTC.

The genes are TRBV10-3 and TRBJ2-7; unclear D gene. The germline V gene has CDR1 ENHRY and CDR2 SYGVKD. The CDR3 has 14 residues. Trimming took off 0 bases at V and 0 bases at J, with 6 bases between the two ends. This chain's CDR3 is CAISESTASYEQYF. In nucleotides, the CDR3 is TGTGCCATCAGTGAGTCGACTGCCTCCTACGAGCAGTACTTC.

V usage is TRBV12-5 and J usage is TRBJ1-5, with 8 bases that match TRBD1. The CDR3 spans 14 residues. The junction had 9 bases not matched to a gene; V was cut back by 5 bases and J by 9 bases. In germline, CDR1 is LGHNT, CDR2 FRNRAP. CDR3 bases: TGTGCTAGTGGTACGACAGGGGCTCCGTCGCCCCAGCATTTT. Amino acid sequence: CASGTTGAPSPQHF.

The rearrangement links TRBV7-2 to TRBJ1-2; 8 bases match TRBD1. The CDR3 runs 14 residues. Germline V CDR1 and CDR2: SGHTA, FQGNSA. The J segment lost 3 bases and the V segment lost 4 bases, leaving 4 bases of the junction unmatched. DNA for the CDR3: TGTGCCAGCAGCTCCCAGGGGGCAGACTATGGCTACACCTTC. Amino acids: CASSSQGADYGYTF.

V is TRBV30 and J is TRBJ2-3; D assignment may be TRBD1 or TRBD2 (5 bases each). Per germline, CDR1 GTSNPN and CDR2 SVGIG (reference sequence). The CDR3 runs 14 residues. The V gene lost 2 bases and the J gene lost 3 bases, with 12 bases spanning the gap. This CDR3 is CAWSQGTVTDTQYF. CDR3 nucleotides: TGTGCCTGGAGTCAAGGGACGGTAACAGATACGCAGTATTTT.

A single count supports this clone. CDR3 residues: CASSLDPTAYNEQFF. CDR3 nucleotides: TGCGCCAGCAGCCTAGATCCCACCGCCTACAATGAGCAGTTCTTC. The V call is TRBV4-1, the J call TRBJ2-1; D remains unclear. Looked up from germline, CDR1 is MGHRA and CDR2 is YSYEKL. CDR3 length: 15 amino acids. Trimming pared 4 bases from V and 2 bases from J, leaving 12 bases between.

The CDR3 region has the DNA TGTGCCAGCAGTTTAGCAGGGGGCACCGCTGAAGCTTTCTTT. This encodes CASSLAGGTAEAFF. The V gene is TRBV28, the J gene TRBJ1-1; the match to TRBD1 covers 8 bases. Germline loops: CDR1 MDHEN, CDR2 SYDVKM. This CDR3 comprises 14 residues. With 2 bases clipped from V and 6 bases from J, the junction kept 5 bases outside the gene matches.

The gene calls are TRBV15 and TRBJ2-7; TRBD2 aligns across 8 bases. The CDR3 is 16 residues long. Germline V gene sequence: CDR1 LNHNV, CDR2 YYDKDF (reference sequence). The V gene end was trimmed by 2 bases and the J gene end by 3 bases; junction bases not matched to a gene: 9. CDR3: CATSRRTSGPYYEQYF. CDR3 DNA: TGTGCCACCAGCAGACGTACTAGCGGTCCTTACTACGAGCAGTACTTC.

The chain employs TRBV11-1 and TRBJ2-1, with D unresolved. The CDR3 is 10 amino acids. Per the germline V gene, CDR1 is SGHAT and CDR2 is FQDESV (reference sequence). V lost 3 bases to trimming and J lost 6 bases, with 0 bases between them. The CDR3 coding sequence is TGTGCCAGCAGCTTCAATGAGCAGTTCTTC. This encodes CASSFNEQFF.

The chain employs TRBV9 and TRBJ2-1; 7 positions match TRBD2. V was clipped by 6 bases and J by 12 bases; unmatched bases: 6. CDR1 is SGDLS, CDR2 YYNGEE, per germline. CDR3 length equals 11 residues. This CDR3 is CASTLQRGQFF. For the CDR3, the DNA is TGTGCCAGCACCCTACAGCGGGGGCAGTTCTTC.